This TCR beta chain was found in a study of cytomegalovirus exposure and HLA in healthy donors (dated by TCRdb to the late 2010s). A note on the overall study: An earlier analysis of several hundred of the donors reported more than 250 Gb of sequence data and 117 million unique TCR beta sequences from roughly 180 million T cells. About 280 gigabases of sequencing data and approximately 92 million unique TCR sequences made up an early release that covered under 750 HLA-typed donors. Among the roughly 400 genotyped donors, approximately 82% belonged to the genetic ancestry cluster associated with self-reported Caucasian donors. The study aimed to test whether signatures of past pathogen exposure could be identified by cataloging public T cell receptors. The T cell repertoires of around 670 subjects were profiled by immunosequencing and related to cytomegalovirus serostatus. Along with the approximately 700-subject first cohort, a separate validation cohort of approximately 110 different subjects was used. To predict cytomegalovirus infection status, the study combined high-throughput TCR immunosequencing, statistical association of individual TCRs with disease status, and machine learning. To study patterns of TCR occurrence, a later analysis re-analyzed previously published TCR beta repertoires from just over 650 donors and added high-resolution HLA genotyping. Rather than drawing on any new phenotypic data, the later analysis identified candidate immune exposures from TCR beta sequences and the way those sequences occurred across donors. An earlier analysis of around 640 of the donors used high-throughput TCR beta sequencing to judge whether each TCR beta V gene segment behaved as functional or pseudogenic. Donor age, sex, ethnicity and CMV serostatus were collected together with the repertoire data. A later genetic analysis used genome-wide SNP genotypes for about 60% of the roughly 700 donors, treating that subset as a discovery cohort. Every discovery cohort repertoire had been produced on one sequencing platform. HLA typing covered class I and class II loci at four-digit resolution. The number of typed donors differed by locus: about 629-630 for A, B, C, DRB1 and DQB1; 522 for DQA1; fewer than 610 for DPA1; and about 470 for DPB1. About 5 DR-DQ haplotypes were handled as single units for association and clustering, since linkage in the cohort was strong. On average, over 200,000 unique TCR beta nucleotide sequences were sequenced per donor among 300 to 500 genotyped donors of the cohort, with around 19% of those sequences being non-productive.

The cohort consisted of 666 healthy bone marrow donors. Cohort members were all nominally healthy when sampled, although unrecorded immune exposures were likely present. The donor tested CMV seropositive, placing the donor among the roughly 300 seropositive members of the cohort. Each donor provided a peripheral blood sample, and peripheral blood mononuclear cells were used for TCR beta sequencing. Genomic DNA was extracted from the blood cell samples with the Qiagen DNeasy Blood Extraction Kit. V loses 2 bases of germline sequence and J loses 5 bases, and the interval between the two ends is 16 bases. From a lookup of the germline V gene, CDR1 and CDR2 are SGHRS and YFSETQ. The CDR3, cysteine through phenylalanine, is 16 amino acids long. Just CDR3 DNA is preserved here, 48 bases in frame from base 1. Comments on this clone: Its antigen is still unknown. Base quality data are lacking; no much larger clone is found one base away.

Preparation of the library involved the immunoSEQ multiplex PCR assay. The multiplex PCR relied on a mix of 60 forward primers for TCR Vbeta segments and 13 reverse primers for TCR Jbeta segments. The CDR3 region of rearranged TCR beta genes was amplified from genomic DNA by a multiplex PCR assay. The Illumina HiSeq System was used to sequence the amplified TCR beta libraries as 87-base-pair reads. Processing in the source paper ran as follows. Across the 700 or so repertoires, a later analysis counted tens of millions of unique TCR beta chains, about 10 million of which were shared by at least two donors. A nearest-neighbor algorithm error-corrected the raw reads and collapsed the reads into unique sequences, merging closely related sequences to remove PCR and sequencing errors. To assign V, D and J gene segments, CDR3 sequences were aligned to IMGT reference sequences. For a sequence to be retained, a match of at least six nucleotides was required to both a V gene segment and a J gene segment. Rearrangements were classified as productive when the CDR3 lacked stop codons and remained in frame with V and J, and all other rearrangements were classified as non-productive. CDR3 was defined by IMGT convention, running from the second conserved V-encoded cysteine to the conserved J-encoded phenylalanine. Sequences without an unambiguous match to a single V gene segment were excluded from the earlier analysis of 587 of the donors. In an earlier analysis of 587 of the donors, V segments were called functional above 56.7% productive rearrangements and were called segregating when the between-donor standard deviation exceeded 5%. A statistical classification framework was developed to diagnose cytomegalovirus status using the catalog of TCR beta chain sequences. In a later analysis, TCR nucleotide sequences were compared against IMGT/GENE-DB human TR gene sequences so that V and J genes could be assigned. A later analysis assigned CDR3 sequences and most-parsimonious VDJ recombination scenarios with the TCRdist pipeline. In a later analysis, each TCR beta chain was defined by its CDR3 amino acid sequence together with its V-gene family, and reads lacking a unique V-gene family were excluded. To address suspected cross-contamination and a sequencing artifact, a later analysis removed 550 to 750 highly shared, low-generation-probability nucleotide sequences. A later analysis calculated a clonal expansion index for each public chain from normalized within-repertoire ranks of inferred template counts. In a later analysis, generation probabilities were computed with a VDJ recombination model fitted to out-of-frame rearrangements, and the resulting probabilities were checked against IGoR. In a later analysis, hypergeometric tests were used to score TCR-TCR, TCR-HLA and TCR-CMV co-occurrence, with a repertoire-size bias correction applied to TCR pairs. False discovery rates were estimated in a later analysis by permuting HLA or CMV assignments 20 times. In a later analysis, co-occurring TCRs were grouped using DBSCAN, with TCRdist sequence similarity added in when clustering inside HLA-allele-positive subsets. For co-occurrence clustering, repertoires with fewer than 30,000 or more than 120,000 public chains were excluded, along with a handful of repertoires with anomalous nucleotide sharing. The source is immuneACCESS, and TCRdb retained only in-frame sequences with V and J called. Part of the clones is not carried over; for the studies checked, unresolved V genes explain less than half of this, and the remainder is unexplained. That table is the source of V, J and clone size, and D and trimming were worked out from the DNA. This sample gives 100,000 to 150,000 clones in total; over 60% of them show up just once. The top ten clonotypes cover under 5.5% of the sample.

On the study overall, not on this receptor specifically: A further reported finding was that TCR beta sequences accurately predicted the HLA-A and HLA-B alleles for most subjects in the first cohort. Three of the identified cytomegalovirus-associated TCR beta chains were confirmed in vitro to be specific for cytomegalovirus antigens. In a later analysis, several top co-occurrence clusters were reported to appear linked to parvovirus B19, influenza, CMV and Epstein-Barr virus. The cohort was sequenced for TCR beta chains only, and without alpha or paired-chain data the features that could be detected were limited. An earlier analysis of around 540 of the donors showed that most TCR beta V segments appeared in productive rearrangements either about 87% or about 30% of the time, which broadly matched IMGT annotations. Across donors, most TCR sequences were observed very rarely, whereas some public TCRs were present in many individuals. The earlier analysis of around 600 of the donors excluded some 16 rarely observed V segments, including chromosome 9 orphons, because counts were too low. Correlated functional status among segregating V segments might reflect linkage disequilibrium, but an unknown experimental factor could not be ruled out. A later genetic analysis reported fewer N-insertions in productive TCRs among donors in an Asian-associated ancestry cluster than the roughly 620-donor mean. HLA typing was unavailable for some donors at each locus, so association tests used only the typed subset. Compared with equally common non-associated chains, HLA-associated TCR beta chains in a later analysis were more clonally expanded and had lower generation probabilities. The classifier was reported to diagnose cytomegalovirus status with high specificity and sensitivity in both the original cohort and the validation cohort. Presence/absence analyses assumed roughly uniform sequencing depth across donors, an assumption that may not hold. A group of highly shared sequence variants was considered likely to be a technical artifact of the sequencing pipeline. The 87-base-pair reads could not distinguish some IMGT-functional V segments, including TRBV6-2 and TRBV6-3, so those segments were excluded. At a false discovery rate of 0.05, a later analysis linked fewer than 20,000 TCR beta sequences to specific HLA alleles. An association between a missense DCLRE1C variant and V-gene and J-gene trimming of TCR beta chains was found in a later genetic analysis and replicated in an independent cohort. For the cohort, immune exposure information was limited to CMV serostatus. A later analysis found that most CMV-associated TCR beta chains appeared HLA-restricted, with HLA associations seemingly driven largely by CMV exposure. The authors suggested that the approach could potentially be generalized to other disease states and immunological phenotypes. The study gave a list of some 150 TCR beta chains associated with cytomegalovirus. According to a later analysis, TCR association rates differed among HLA loci, with DRB1 alleles showing the most associated TCRs and HLA-C alleles showing the fewest. Assigning TCR associations to individual alleles was difficult when HLA alleles, especially DR and DQ, strongly co-occurred.

Sequenced material: PBMCs. The chain is assembled from TRBV5-1 and TRBJ2-2, with TRBD2 as a weak D call on 6 bases. This clonotype was obtained from a man aged 60 to 69 in good health and CMV-seropositive. CDR3 loop: CASSFGGQGGTGELFF. The DNA is TGCGCCAGCAGCTTTGGAGGTCAGGGAGGAACCGGGGAGCTGTTTTTT.